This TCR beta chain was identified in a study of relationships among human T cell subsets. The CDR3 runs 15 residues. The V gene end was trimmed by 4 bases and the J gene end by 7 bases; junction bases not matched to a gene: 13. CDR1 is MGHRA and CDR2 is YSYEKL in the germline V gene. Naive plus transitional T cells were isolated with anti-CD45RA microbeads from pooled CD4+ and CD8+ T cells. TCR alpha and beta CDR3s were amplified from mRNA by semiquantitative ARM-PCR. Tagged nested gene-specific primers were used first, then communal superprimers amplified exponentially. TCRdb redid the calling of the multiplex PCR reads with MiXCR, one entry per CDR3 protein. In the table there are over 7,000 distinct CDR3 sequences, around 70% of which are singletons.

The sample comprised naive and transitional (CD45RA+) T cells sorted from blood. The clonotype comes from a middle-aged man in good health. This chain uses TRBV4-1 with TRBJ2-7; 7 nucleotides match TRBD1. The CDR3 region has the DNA TGCGCCAGCAGCCGACCGACAGGGTTGTTAGGGGAGCAGTACTTC. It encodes CASSRPTGLLGEQYF.